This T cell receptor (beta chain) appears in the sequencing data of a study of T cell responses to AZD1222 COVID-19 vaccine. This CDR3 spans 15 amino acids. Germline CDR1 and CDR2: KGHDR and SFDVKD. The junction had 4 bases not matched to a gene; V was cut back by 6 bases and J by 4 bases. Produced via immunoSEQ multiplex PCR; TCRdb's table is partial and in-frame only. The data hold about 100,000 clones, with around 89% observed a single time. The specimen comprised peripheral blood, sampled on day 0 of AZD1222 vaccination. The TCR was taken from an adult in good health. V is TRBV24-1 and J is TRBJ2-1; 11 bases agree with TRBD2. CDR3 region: CATSKTSGGYNEQFF. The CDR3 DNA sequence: TGTGCCACCAGTAAAACTAGCGGGGGTTACAATGAGCAGTTCTTC.